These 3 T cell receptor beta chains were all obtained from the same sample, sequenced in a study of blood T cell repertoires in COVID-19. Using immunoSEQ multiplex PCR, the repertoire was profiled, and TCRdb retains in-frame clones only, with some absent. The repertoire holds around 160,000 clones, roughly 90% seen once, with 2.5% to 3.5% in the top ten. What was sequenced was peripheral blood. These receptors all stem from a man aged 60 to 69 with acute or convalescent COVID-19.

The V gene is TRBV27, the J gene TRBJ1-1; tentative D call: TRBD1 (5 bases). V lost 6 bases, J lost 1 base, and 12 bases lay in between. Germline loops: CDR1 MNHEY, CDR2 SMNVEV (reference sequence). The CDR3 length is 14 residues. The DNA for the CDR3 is TGTGCCAGCAGGCGGGACTCCGCGAACACTGAAGCTTTCTTT. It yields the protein CASRRDSANTEAFF.

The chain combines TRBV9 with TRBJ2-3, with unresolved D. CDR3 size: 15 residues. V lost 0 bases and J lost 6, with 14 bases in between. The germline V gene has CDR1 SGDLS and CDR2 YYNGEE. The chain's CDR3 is CASSVELDGWDTQYF. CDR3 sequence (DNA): TGTGCCAGCAGCGTAGAATTAGATGGTTGGGATACGCAGTATTTT.

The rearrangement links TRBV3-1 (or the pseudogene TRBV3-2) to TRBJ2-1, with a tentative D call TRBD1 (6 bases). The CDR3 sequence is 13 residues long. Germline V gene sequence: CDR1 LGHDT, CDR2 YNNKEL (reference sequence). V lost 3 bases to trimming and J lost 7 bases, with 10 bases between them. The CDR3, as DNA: TGTGCCAGCAGCCACTCAGGGGAGAATGAGCAGTTCTTC. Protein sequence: CASSHSGENEQFF.